The clone carrying this TCR beta chain was counted between two and nine times. The antigen is unknown. This sample stems from a study of identical twins. General study points: The degree of excess twin sharing was weaker in beta out-of-frame sequences. For zero-insertion analyses, partial confounding could come from invariant MAIT and iNKT cells.

V lost 2 bases and J 1 base, leaving 17 bases between the germline ends. CDR3 length equals 17 residues. Germline V gene data show CDR1 as MNHNY and CDR2 as SVGAGI (reference sequence). A universal primer site was added by template switching, and unique molecular identifiers were carried by the cDNA. Using its own MiXCR run on the 5' RACE reads, TCRdb lists one record per CDR3 protein. Of 1.5 million to 2 million distinct CDR3 sequences listed, more than 30% are singletons. Source material: cord blood. This chain connects TRBV6-6 to TRBJ1-2, with TRBD1 as a possible D gene (5 bases). This TCR came from a newborn girl in good health. As DNA, the CDR3 is TGTGCCAGCAGTTACGGGACCGTCCGGGAATTTAACTATGGCTACACCTTC. Its protein is CASSYGTVREFNYGYTF.